This TCR beta chain was captured by sequencing in a study of immune cell composition in non-small cell lung cancer (dated by TCRdb to the late 2010s). A note on the overall study: Histologic subtype was assigned using H&E plus p63, CK5, Napsin A and TTF-1 immunohistochemistry, mainly lung adenocarcinoma or squamous cell carcinoma. TCR-beta sequencing (Adaptive Biotechnologies) was performed on a few dozen paired NSCLC tumour and non-adjacent lung specimens plus 26 tumour-only specimens. For supplementary cohort #1, made up of approximately 11 lung adenocarcinoma cases, paired tumour/lung TCR-beta sequencing was done and TIL populations were generated so that tumour reactivity could be assessed. The subtype comparisons left out a few tumour specimens with TCR-beta data because those specimens were rare histological subtypes.

The investigation overall reported the following: In ten to eleven adenocarcinoma cases, maximal tumour-associated clone frequency correlated strongly with TIL tumour reactivity, whereas overall clonality did not. Nearly half of NSCLC cases had tumour-associated clones >0.5%, with around four fifths of squamous carcinomas showing such clones compared with less than 35% of adenocarcinomas. Smoking pack-years did not significantly correlate with tumour TCR-beta clonality. Only approximately 10 cases were included in the reactivity cohort, and sequence sharing between tumour-reactive clones and the dominant in vivo tumour-associated clones was not shown.

As to this clone: Its antigen remains unidentified. Base qualities are not at hand, and no much larger clone is one base apart.

A two-step multiplex PCR amplified TCR-beta CDR3 regions from genomic DNA, and the second step of the PCR added Illumina-compatible adaptors. TCR-beta immunosequencing was performed on an Illumina platform as a commercial immunoSEQ service. In the original analysis: Two measures summarised the repertoires: productive clonality, and Top 10 Clones, meaning the percentage of T-cell templates coming from the ten most frequent sequences. Productive clonality ranged from 0 to 1, with 1 indicating a monoclonal population. Tumour-associated clones were defined as sequences comprising at least 0.1% of tumour T-cell templates but absent from matched non-adjacent lung, identified via log10 scatter plots. Student's t-tests were used for two-group comparisons, ANOVA for comparisons across stages, and linear regression for relationships, with analyses done in GraphPad Prism7 and R. Entries here come from immuneACCESS through TCRdb and include only in-frame sequences with V and J called. Some clones fail to appear in such tables; in the studies checked, an unresolved V gene covers under half of the shortfall, and the cause of the remainder is unknown. That table furnishes V, J and clone size, whereas the DNA furnished D and trimming. This sample lists about 1,700 clones; 70% were detected once. Under 20% of the sample belongs to the ten largest clones.

Normal lung samples came from the same patient and were non-adjacent lung tissue collected as far from the tumour as possible, with a minimum distance of 3 cm. Genomic DNA was isolated with the QIAamp DNA kit from frozen aliquots of single-cell suspensions that had not been sorted. Tissues arrived within 2 hours after resection and were immediately processed into single-cell suspensions. Tissue was mechanically dissociated and enzymatically digested with DNase I, collagenase I and hyaluronidase for around 27 minutes at 37 °C, then filtered and RBC-lysed. The TCR originated in a human donor with non-small cell lung cancer. Material for sequencing was non-adjacent lung tissue.

The CDR3 amino acid sequence is: CASSPQGQGASLYEQYF. The bases read TGTGCCAGCTCACCACAGGGACAGGGGGCATCTTTATACGAGCAGTACTTC. The chain couples TRBV18 to TRBJ2-7, with 12 bases in between that match TRBD1. The germline V and J ends show losses of 1 base and 4 bases respectively, and no gene match explains 8 bases of the junction. Counted from cysteine to phenylalanine, this CDR3 has 17 amino acids. Only the CDR3 region is kept as DNA, spanning 51 bases read in frame from base 1. Based on the germline V gene, the CDR1 and CDR2 sequences are KGHSH and LQKENI.